Listed below are T cell receptor beta chains from one sample, sequenced in a study of T-cell memory formation after mild COVID-19. Via MiXCR, TCRdb re-called the 5' RACE reads, giving one row per CDR3 protein. The sample shows about 180,000 distinct CDR3 sequences, 16% of them seen only once. The sample taken for sequencing was PBMCs or a T cell subset sorted from them (not recorded which). The origin of the receptors is an adult woman who had mild COVID-19 (a few samples of this study predate the infection). Cell type and time point are not known. CDR3s include the opening cysteine and the closing phenylalanine or tryptophan. Fields, in order: V gene, J gene, D gene, clone size, CDR3 protein, CDR3 DNA. D genes are given only for firm matches. Size is omitted from some rows. Given values are once, few, many or a class for expanded clones.

v_gene: TRBV7-3
j_gene: TRBJ2-6
d_gene: .
abundance: .
CDR3aa: CASSPRTSGANVLTF
CDR3nt: TGTGCCAGCAGCCCGCGGACGTCTGGGGCCAACGTCCTGACTTTC

v_gene: TRBV6-5
j_gene: TRBJ2-1
d_gene: .
abundance: many
CDR3aa: CASSRSWNKDNEQFF
CDR3nt: TGTGCCAGCAGTCGCTCGTGGAATAAGGACAATGAGCAGTTCTTC

v_gene: TRBV7-9
j_gene: TRBJ2-7
d_gene: .
abundance: many
CDR3aa: CASSLQGFEQYF
CDR3nt: TGTGCCAGCAGCTTACAGGGGTTCGAGCAGTACTTC

v_gene: TRBV3-1
j_gene: TRBJ1-1
d_gene: .
abundance: few
CDR3aa: CASSRSLSNTEAFF
CDR3nt: TGTGCCAGCAGCCGAAGTTTGTCGAACACTGAAGCTTTCTTT

v_gene: TRBV20-1
j_gene: TRBJ2-6
d_gene: .
abundance: .
CDR3aa: CSAMNPGANVLTF
CDR3nt: TGCAGTGCAATGAACCCTGGGGCCAACGTCCTGACTTTC

v_gene: TRBV6-5
j_gene: TRBJ1-1
d_gene: TRBD1
abundance: few
CDR3aa: CASSYTNRGEAFF
CDR3nt: TGTGCCAGCAGTTACACCAACAGGGGGGAAGCTTTCTTT

v_gene: TRBV7-3
j_gene: TRBJ2-1
d_gene: TRBD2
abundance: many
CDR3aa: CASSLSASGSDEQFF
CDR3nt: TGTGCCAGCAGCTTATCGGCTAGCGGGTCGGATGAGCAGTTCTTC

v_gene: TRBV7-3
j_gene: TRBJ2-2
d_gene: .
abundance: few
CDR3aa: CASSLARGSAGELFF
CDR3nt: TGTGCCAGCAGCTTGGCCAGGGGTTCCGCCGGGGAGCTGTTTTTT

v_gene: TRBV24-1
j_gene: TRBJ2-1
d_gene: TRBD2
abundance: .
CDR3aa: CATSDSSGSSYNEQFF
CDR3nt: TGTGCCACCAGTGATTCTAGCGGGAGTTCCTACAATGAGCAGTTCTTC

v_gene: TRBV15
j_gene: TRBJ2-7
d_gene: .
abundance: few
CDR3aa: CATSRATSSYEQYF
CDR3nt: TGTGCCACCAGCAGGGCGACTAGCTCCTACGAGCAGTACTTC

v_gene: TRBV25-1
j_gene: TRBJ1-2
d_gene: .
abundance: few
CDR3aa: CASSATGDYGYTF
CDR3nt: TGTGCCAGCAGTGCGACAGGTGACTATGGCTACACCTTC

v_gene: TRBV5-5
j_gene: TRBJ1-5
d_gene: .
abundance: .
CDR3aa: CASSPTPGVSNQPQHF
CDR3nt: TGTGCCAGCAGCCCCACCCCGGGGGTTAGCAATCAGCCCCAGCATTTT

v_gene: TRBV5-1
j_gene: TRBJ2-5
d_gene: .
abundance: few
CDR3aa: CASSPDGRREETQYF
CDR3nt: TGCGCCAGCAGCCCGGACGGTCGAAGGGAAGAGACCCAGTACTTC

v_gene: TRBV29-1
j_gene: TRBJ2-5
d_gene: .
abundance: many
CDR3aa: CSVSSEQETQYF
CDR3nt: TGCAGCGTTTCCAGCGAACAAGAGACCCAGTACTTC

v_gene: TRBV20-1
j_gene: TRBJ2-2
d_gene: TRBD2
abundance: .
CDR3aa: CSACTSGGASGELFF
CDR3nt: TGCAGTGCTTGCACTAGCGGGGGGGCCTCCGGGGAGCTGTTTTTT

v_gene: TRBV12-3/TRBV12-4
j_gene: TRBJ2-3
d_gene: .
abundance: few
CDR3aa: CASRKGGHRYTDTQYF
CDR3nt: TGTGCCAGCAGAAAGGGGGGACATCGCTACACAGATACGCAGTATTTT

v_gene: TRBV12-3/TRBV12-4
j_gene: TRBJ2-4
d_gene: .
abundance: .
CDR3aa: CASGTRNPDIQYF
CDR3nt: TGTGCCAGCGGTACACGAAATCCGGACATTCAGTACTTC

v_gene: TRBV18
j_gene: TRBJ2-7
d_gene: TRBD1
abundance: .
CDR3aa: CASSSTGGRVEQYF
CDR3nt: TGTGCCAGCTCATCGACAGGGGGCCGGGTCGAGCAGTACTTC

v_gene: TRBV7-8
j_gene: TRBJ2-2
d_gene: .
abundance: .
CDR3aa: CASSALAAGNAGELFF
CDR3nt: TGTGCCAGCAGCGCGTTAGCGGCCGGGAACGCCGGGGAGCTGTTTTTT

v_gene: TRBV6-2/TRBV6-3
j_gene: TRBJ2-5
d_gene: TRBD2
abundance: .
CDR3aa: CASHTSGVRKLSQYF
CDR3nt: TGTGCCAGCCATACTAGCGGGGTCCGCAAGTTGTCCCAGTACTTC

v_gene: TRBV6-6
j_gene: TRBJ2-7
d_gene: .
abundance: .
CDR3aa: CASSYTQGGAYEQYF
CDR3nt: TGTGCCAGCAGTTACACCCAGGGGGGAGCCTACGAGCAGTACTTC

v_gene: TRBV6-6
j_gene: TRBJ2-1
d_gene: TRBD2
abundance: few
CDR3aa: CASSASGLAAYNEQFF
CDR3nt: TGTGCCAGCAGTGCTTCAGGGCTAGCGGCCTACAATGAGCAGTTCTTC

v_gene: TRBV5-1
j_gene: TRBJ2-5
d_gene: .
abundance: few
CDR3aa: CASSLAPPGETQYF
CDR3nt: TGCGCCAGCAGCTTGGCACCTCCCGGGGAGACCCAGTACTTC

v_gene: TRBV18
j_gene: TRBJ2-1
d_gene: .
abundance: few
CDR3aa: CASSQASYNEQFF
CDR3nt: TGTGCCAGCTCACAGGCCTCCTACAATGAGCAGTTCTTC

v_gene: TRBV10-3
j_gene: TRBJ2-4
d_gene: .
abundance: few
CDR3aa: CAISAGDLNIQYF
CDR3nt: TGTGCCATCAGTGCAGGAGACTTAAACATTCAGTACTTC

v_gene: TRBV10-3
j_gene: TRBJ2-7
d_gene: .
abundance: .
CDR3aa: CAISAGQSYEQYF
CDR3nt: TGTGCCATCAGTGCCGGACAGAGCTACGAGCAGTACTTC

v_gene: TRBV4-3
j_gene: TRBJ2-3
d_gene: .
abundance: few
CDR3aa: CASSQESSSTQYF
CDR3nt: TGCGCCAGCAGCCAAGAGTCGAGTTCTACGCAGTATTTT

v_gene: TRBV12-3/TRBV12-4
j_gene: TRBJ2-3
d_gene: .
abundance: few
CDR3aa: CASSFSSIGDTQYF
CDR3nt: TGTGCCAGCAGTTTTTCTAGCATCGGGGATACGCAGTATTTT

v_gene: TRBV20-1
j_gene: TRBJ2-3
d_gene: TRBD2
abundance: many
CDR3aa: CSAREAGITSTDTQYF
CDR3nt: TGCAGTGCTAGAGAAGCGGGGATTACTAGCACAGATACGCAGTATTTT

v_gene: TRBV4-1
j_gene: TRBJ1-2
d_gene: .
abundance: .
CDR3aa: CASSQDGRRNYGYTF
CDR3nt: TGCGCCAGCAGCCAAGATGGAAGGAGAAACTATGGCTACACCTTC

v_gene: TRBV11-3
j_gene: TRBJ2-2
d_gene: .
abundance: few
CDR3aa: CASSLIRNTGELFF
CDR3nt: TGTGCCAGCAGCTTAATTCGGAACACCGGGGAGCTGTTTTTT

v_gene: TRBV12-3/TRBV12-4
j_gene: TRBJ1-1
d_gene: TRBD1
abundance: .
CDR3aa: CASSYQTGGSEAFF
CDR3nt: TGTGCCAGCAGTTATCAGACAGGGGGCAGTGAAGCTTTCTTT

v_gene: TRBV25-1
j_gene: TRBJ2-7
d_gene: .
abundance: .
CDR3aa: CASRDLSYEQYF
CDR3nt: TGTGCCAGCAGGGACCTCTCCTACGAGCAGTACTTC

v_gene: TRBV7-9
j_gene: TRBJ2-5
d_gene: TRBD1
abundance: many
CDR3aa: CASSLGPRTGGRETQYF
CDR3nt: TGTGCCAGCAGCTTAGGCCCCCGGACAGGGGGCCGAGAGACCCAGTACTTC

v_gene: TRBV15
j_gene: TRBJ2-1
d_gene: .
abundance: .
CDR3aa: CATSRDRGGFNEQFF
CDR3nt: TGTGCCACCAGCAGAGATAGAGGGGGGTTCAATGAGCAGTTCTTC

v_gene: TRBV4-1
j_gene: TRBJ1-5
d_gene: .
abundance: .
CDR3aa: CASSQGVTGLYQPQHF
CDR3nt: TGCGCCAGCAGCCAAGGGGTGACGGGGCTTTATCAGCCCCAGCATTTT

v_gene: TRBV3-1
j_gene: TRBJ1-3
d_gene: .
abundance: .
CDR3aa: CASSPREAGNTIYF
CDR3nt: TGTGCCAGCAGCCCTCGGGAGGCTGGAAACACCATATATTTT

v_gene: TRBV14
j_gene: TRBJ2-1
d_gene: TRBD2
abundance: many
CDR3aa: CASSQWGLAGINEQFF
CDR3nt: TGTGCCAGCAGCCAATGGGGACTAGCGGGAATAAATGAGCAGTTCTTC

v_gene: TRBV7-8
j_gene: TRBJ1-3
d_gene: .
abundance: few
CDR3aa: CASSATVPGYSGNTIYF
CDR3nt: TGTGCCAGCAGCGCAACCGTCCCGGGGTACTCTGGAAACACCATATATTTT

v_gene: TRBV20-1
j_gene: TRBJ1-5
d_gene: .
abundance: few
CDR3aa: CSARIHGDQPQHF
CDR3nt: TGCAGTGCTAGAATTCACGGGGATCAGCCCCAGCATTTT

v_gene: TRBV6-2/TRBV6-3
j_gene: TRBJ2-2
d_gene: TRBD1
abundance: .
CDR3aa: CASRPDRAGELFF
CDR3nt: TGTGCCAGCAGGCCCGACAGGGCCGGGGAGCTGTTTTTT

v_gene: TRBV5-1
j_gene: TRBJ2-1
d_gene: .
abundance: .
CDR3aa: CASSLGSSMNEQFF
CDR3nt: TGCGCCAGCAGCTTGGGTTCCAGCATGAATGAGCAGTTCTTC

v_gene: TRBV24-1
j_gene: TRBJ2-7
d_gene: .
abundance: few
CDR3aa: CATSGPARGNEQYF
CDR3nt: TGTGCCACCAGTGGCCCGGCGAGGGGGAACGAGCAGTACTTC

v_gene: TRBV4-1
j_gene: TRBJ2-5
d_gene: TRBD1
abundance: .
CDR3aa: CASSQIYSGTGGQDTQYF
CDR3nt: TGCGCCAGCAGCCAAATTTATTCCGGGACAGGGGGCCAAGATACCCAGTACTTC

v_gene: TRBV7-7
j_gene: TRBJ2-3
d_gene: TRBD2
abundance: .
CDR3aa: CATGPGLAGGVTDTQYF
CDR3nt: TGTGCCACCGGCCCCGGACTAGCGGGGGGAGTCACAGATACGCAGTATTTT